The 15 T cell receptor beta chains given below trace back to one sample, sequenced in a study of blood T cell repertoires in COVID-19. Clones were read by immunoSEQ multiplex PCR, and TCRdb kept only the in-frame ones, dropping some. Seen here are 200,000 to 250,000 clones, roughly 88% observed once, and the top ten hold around 3.5%. Sequenced material: PBMCs or T cells enriched from blood (not recorded which). The receptors were gathered from a woman between 40 and 55 years old with acute COVID-19.

The chain recombines TRBV19 with TRBJ1-1; 7 positions match TRBD1. The CDR3 consists of 13 residues. After removal of 3 bases from V and 9 bases from J, the junction contained 7 bases not matched to a gene. CDR1 is LNHDA, CDR2 SQIVND, per germline (reference sequence). In nucleotides, the CDR3 is TGTGCCAGTAGTATTGAGGGGACAGTGAAAGCTTTCTTT. Amino acid sequence: CASSIEGTVKAFF.

J is TRBJ1-1 and V is TRBV12-3 or TRBV12-4; perhaps TRBD1 as D (6 bases). The CDR3 loop spans 11 amino acids. Trimming shortened V by 8 bases and J by 4 bases, and 8 bases separated the two germline ends. The CDR3 DNA follows: TGTGCCAGCCAGGGGATCACTGAAGCTTTCTTT. It translates to CASQGITEAFF.

The rearrangement uses TRBV5-1 and TRBJ1-1; 7 bases align to TRBD1. Germline CDR1 is SGHRS and CDR2 is YFSETQ. Trimming took 4 bases from V and 5 from J; bases not matched to a gene: 11. The CDR3 length is 15 residues. CDR3 amino acids: CASSPTGRGNTEAFF. The CDR3 coding sequence is TGCGCCAGCAGCCCTACGGGCAGGGGGAATACTGAAGCTTTCTTT.

The chain links TRBV20-1 to TRBJ1-1; D is unresolved. CDR3 length: 11 amino acids. V lost 3 bases, J lost 8 bases, and 10 bases lay in between. Germline CDR1 and CDR2: DFQATT and SNEGSKA (reference sequence). The DNA for the CDR3 is TGCAGTGCTAGTAAGGTGGGCGAAGCTTTCTTT. This codes for CSASKVGEAFF.

The chain links TRBV10-3 to TRBJ2-7, with D maybe TRBD2 (7 bases). CDR3 size: 18 residues. The ends were cut back, 3 bases at V and 1 base at J, with 22 bases in the middle. From germline, CDR1 is ENHRY and CDR2 SYGVKD. The CDR3 DNA reads TGTGCCATCAGTGAAACGGTGGGAGGGGGGCAAGGGTCCTACGAGCAGTACTTC. The encoded protein is CAISETVGGGQGSYEQYF.

The chain uses TRBV5-6 and TRBJ1-5; D is unresolved. CDR3 length: 15 amino acids. From germline, CDR1 is SGHDT and CDR2 YYEEEE. Trimming stripped 5 bases from V and 0 bases from J, with 12 bases between. Here the CDR3 DNA reads TGTGCCAGCAGTCTGAGGCAGAATAGCAATCAGCCCCAGCATTTT. It encodes CASSLRQNSNQPQHF.

CDR3 amino acids: CASSEQTNPNYGYTF. DNA of the CDR3: TGTGCCAGCAGTGAACAGACTAATCCGAACTATGGCTACACCTTC. The rearrangement uses TRBV2 and TRBJ1-2; D remains unclear. The CDR3 is 15 residues long. Trimming cost V 2 bases and J 2 bases, with 12 bases left between them. CDR1 and CDR2 (germline): SNHLY, FYNNEI.

V is TRBV6-5 and J is TRBJ1-6, with TRBD1 identical over 7 bases. Germline V gene sequence: CDR1 MNHEY, CDR2 SVGAGI. Unmatched junction bases numbered 7, after V lost 4 bases and J lost 7 bases. This CDR3 spans 15 amino acids. CDR3 residues: CASSSQTGQNSPLHF. CDR3 nucleotides: TGTGCCAGCAGTTCCCAGACAGGGCAAAATTCACCCCTCCACTTT.

This chain links TRBV29-1 with TRBJ2-5; D possibly corresponds to TRBD1 (5 bases). Germline assignment: CDR1 SQVTM and CDR2 ANQGSEA. The CDR3 has 11 amino acids. Trimming pared 5 bases from V and 9 bases from J, leaving 13 bases between. The chain's CDR3 is CSVRQGNAQYF. The CDR3 DNA sequence: TGCAGCGTTCGTCAGGGAAATGCCCAGTACTTC.

CDR3 amino acids: CASSLGLTGVRNSPLHF. The CDR3 DNA is TGTGCCAGCAGCTTAGGGTTGACAGGGGTAAGGAATTCACCCCTCCACTTT. The chain employs TRBV7-9 and TRBJ1-6; 8 nucleotides match TRBD1. The V gene's germline CDR1 is SEHNR and CDR2 FQNEAQ (reference sequence). J was trimmed by 7 bases and V by 1 base; bases with no gene match: 9. The CDR3 length is 17 residues.

This clone was observed a handful of times. The CDR3 region has the DNA TGTGCCAGCAGCCCGGGGGGGCGGGCCGCAAGAAACACCATATATTTT. This codes for CASSPGGRAARNTIYF. The gene calls are TRBV9 and TRBJ1-3; D possibly corresponds to TRBD1 (6 bases). The CDR3 has 16 amino acids. V lost 4 bases and J lost 5, with 19 bases in between. Germline CDR1 is SGDLS and CDR2 is YYNGEE.

This clone was seen only once. This chain joins TRBV28 and TRBJ2-4, with 7 bases fitting TRBD1. Germline V gene lookup returns CDR1 MDHEN and CDR2 SYDVKM. The junction had 8 bases not matched to a gene; V was cut back by 5 bases and J by 7 bases. There are 14 residues in the CDR3. As DNA, the CDR3 is TGTGCCAGCAGTCTAACAGGGGAACGGAACATTCAGTACTTC. It codes for CASSLTGERNIQYF.

The chain joins TRBV6-1 to TRBJ1-4; TRBD1 aligns across 9 bases. CDR1 is MNHNS, CDR2 SASEGT, per germline. There are 15 residues in the CDR3. J was trimmed by 3 bases and V by 2 bases; bases with no gene match: 1. The CDR3 protein is CASSERDRANEKLFF. In DNA, the CDR3 is TGTGCCAGCAGTGAAAGGGACAGGGCTAATGAAAAACTGTTTTTT.

The rearrangement links TRBV2 to TRBJ1-1, with a weak D call TRBD1 (5 bases). The CDR3 totals 11 residues. Trimming removed 10 bases from V and 1 base from J, with 7 bases in between. The germline CDR1 and CDR2 sequences are SNHLY and FYNNEI. This chain's CDR3 is CAKQGNTEAFF. The CDR3 coding sequence is TGTGCCAAGCAGGGGAACACTGAAGCTTTCTTT.

The chain carries TRBV3-1 (or the pseudogene TRBV3-2) and TRBJ2-7; possibly TRBD2 for D (7 bases). This CDR3 comprises 15 residues. Per germline, CDR1 LGHDT and CDR2 YNNKEL (reference sequence). Between the trimmed V and J ends, which lost 4 bases and 3 bases, there was a span of 16 bases. This CDR3 reads CASSPAGGLYYEQYV. The CDR3 DNA sequence: TGTGCCAGCAGCCCTGCCGGGGGGCTTTACTACGAGCAGTACGTC.